The clone carrying this TCR beta chain was detected only once. Antigen unknown. The sample comes from a study of cytomegalovirus exposure and HLA in healthy donors. Study-wide results and caveats: According to a later analysis, donors in an Asian-associated ancestry cluster reportedly had fewer N-insertions than the approximately 720-donor mean.

Germline V gene sequence: CDR1 SGHDT, CDR2 YYEEEE. The V end was cut by 4 bases, the J end by 4 bases, with 17 bases between. The CDR3 spans 15 residues. Both 60 Vbeta primers and 13 Jbeta primers went into the PCR. Libraries were prepared by immunoSEQ multiplex PCR; TCRdb keeps only in-frame clonotypes and omits some of them. The sample lists 150,000 to 160,000 clones, about 83% occurring once. V gene TRBV5-6 combines with J gene TRBJ1-2, with D unresolved. Sequencing used PBMCs. This receptor was identified in a woman in her forties in good health and CMV-seronegative. DNA of the CDR3: TGTGCCAGCAGCGTAGTACAGAGGGTTGCCTATGGCTACACCTTC. This encodes CASSVVQRVAYGYTF.